A single sample gave rise to the 24 T cell receptor beta chains below, sequenced in a study of control samples from healthy donors and cancer patients. The assay was immunoSEQ multiplex PCR, and TCRdb's table has in-frame clones only and misses some. The sample lists under 200,000 clones, 88% seen once, with roughly 5.3% in the top ten. The source material was blood. These receptors were obtained from a woman aged 25-40 years in good health.

The CDR3 loop is CASSQADRSSGNTIYF. The CDR3 bases are TGTGCCAGCAGCCAAGCGGACCGGAGCTCTGGAAACACCATATATTTT. The genes are TRBV3-1 (or the pseudogene TRBV3-2) and TRBJ1-3; D ambiguous. Germline V gives CDR1 LGHDT, CDR2 YNNKEL (reference sequence). This CDR3 is built from 16 residues. Trimming shortened V by 1 base and J by 0 bases, and 10 bases separated the two germline ends.

This sequence joins TRBV27 and TRBJ1-5; 7 positions match TRBD1. Germline CDR1 and CDR2: MNHEY and SMNVEV (reference sequence). This CDR3 spans 14 amino acids. The ends lost 6 bases at V and 4 bases at J; junction bases unmatched: 6. The CDR3, as DNA: TGTGCCAGCAGCTACAGGGGTCCGAATCAGCCCCAGCATTTT. Its protein is CASSYRGPNQPQHF.

The chain uses TRBV6-5 and TRBJ1-1; D is undetermined. Germline loops: CDR1 MNHEY, CDR2 SVGAGI. The CDR3 is made up of 13 amino acids. Trimming removed 2 bases at V and 4 bases at J, with 8 bases between. CDR3 DNA: TGTGCCAGCAGTTACAACCGGGGCACTGAAGCTTTCTTT. It codes for CASSYNRGTEAFF.

The rearrangement links TRBV6-5 to TRBJ1-1; the D is unclear. Trimming removed 2 bases from V and 7 bases from J, with 11 bases in between. Germline CDR1 and CDR2: MNHEY and SVGAGI. This CDR3 comprises 13 residues. The CDR3 DNA is TGTGCCAGCAGTTACAGGGCAGAGTTTGAAGCTTTCTTT. Its protein is CASSYRAEFEAFF.

The chain couples TRBV19 to TRBJ2-3, with unresolved D. CDR1 LNHDA and CDR2 SQIVND come from the germline V gene (reference sequence). V was clipped by 7 bases and J by 2 bases, with 7 bases between them. The CDR3 length is 12 residues. The CDR3 region has the DNA TGTGCCAGTATTGGCGCCACAGATACGCAGTATTTT. This translates into CASIGATDTQYF.

In the case of this clone: The junction and the germline gene differ at one end; a read error may be behind it. The V call is TRBV19, the J call TRBJ2-3; D is possibly TRBD2 (5 bases). The CDR3 length is 15 residues. Germline loops: CDR1 LNHDA, CDR2 SQIVND (reference sequence). CDR3 coding DNA: TGTGCCAGTAAAAGCGGACGAGCTAGCACATATACGCAGTATTTT. Translation: CASKSGRASTYTQYF.

The rearrangement uses TRBV3-1 (or the pseudogene TRBV3-2) and TRBJ1-1, with D tentatively TRBD1 (5 bases). Trimming pared 3 bases from V and 0 bases from J, leaving 17 bases between. The CDR3 is made up of 17 amino acids. CDR1 and CDR2 (germline): LGHDT, YNNKEL (reference sequence). CDR3 region: CASSHKRAGLLNTEAFF. The CDR3 DNA is TGTGCCAGCAGCCATAAGAGGGCAGGGCTACTGAACACTGAAGCTTTCTTT.

This rearrangement joins TRBV28 to TRBJ1-4, with D perhaps matching TRBD1 (5 bases). Between the trimmed V and J ends, which lost 6 bases and 0 bases, there was a span of 8 bases. There are 14 residues in the CDR3. The germline V gene has CDR1 MDHEN and CDR2 SYDVKM. In DNA form, the CDR3 reads TGTGCCAGCAGGATAGGGGCAACTAATGAAAAACTGTTTTTT. Translated: CASRIGATNEKLFF. Filled out from reference TRBV28 and TRBJ1-4, the complete variable domain reads DVKVTQSSRYLVKRTGEKVFLECVQDMDHENMFWYRQDPGLGLRLIYFSYDVKMKEKGDIPEGYSVSREKKERFSLILESASTNQTSMYLCASRIGATNEKLFFGSGTQLSVL.

V and J are TRBV4-1 and TRBJ2-2; TRBD2 is a possible D gene (7 bases). CDR1 is MGHRA, CDR2 YSYEKL, per germline. V lost 0 bases to trimming and J lost 5 bases, with 13 bases between them. The CDR3 has 16 amino acids. The CDR3 nucleotides read TGCGCCAGCAGCCAAGAACGGGGGGCAGGGACCGGGGAGCTGTTTTTT. It translates to CASSQERGAGTGELFF.

The CDR3 coding sequence is TGTGCCACACGCAGGTTTAATCAGCCCCAGCATTTT. The encoded protein is CATRRFNQPQHF. The V and J genes are TRBV28 and TRBJ1-5; D gene ambiguous. Trimming stripped 10 bases from V and 4 bases from J, with 11 bases between. The length of the CDR3 is 12 residues. The germline V gene encodes CDR1 MDHEN and CDR2 SYDVKM. The variable domain in full, completed from reference TRBV28 and TRBJ1-5, reads DVKVTQSSRYLVKRTGEKVFLECVQDMDHENMFWYRQDPGLGLRLIYFSYDVKMKEKGDIPEGYSVSREKKERFSLILESASTNQTSMYLCATRRFNQPQHFGDGTRLSIL.

This chain's CDR3 is CASSLVRSGETQYF. The CDR3 region has the DNA TGTGCCAGCAGCTTAGTCAGGAGCGGGGAGACCCAGTACTTC. The chain carries TRBV7-2 and TRBJ2-5; weak D call: TRBD2 (6 bases). The CDR3 covers 14 residues. Germline CDR1 and CDR2: SGHTA and FQGNSA. Between the trimmed V and J ends, which lost 1 base and 5 bases, there was a span of 11 bases. Full variable domain (remainder filled in from reference TRBV7-2 and TRBJ2-5): GAGVSQSPSNKVTEKGKDVELRCDPISGHTALYWYRQSLGQGLEFLIYFQGNSAPDKSGLPSDRFSAERTGGSVSTLTIQRTQQEDSAVYLCASSLVRSGETQYFGPGTRLLVL.

This chain uses TRBV30 with TRBJ1-1, with D possibly being TRBD1 (6 bases). Per germline, CDR1 GTSNPN and CDR2 SVGIG (reference sequence). The CDR3 covers 14 residues. The V end lost 4 bases, the J end lost 1 base, and 13 bases lay between the germline ends. The CDR3 sequence is CAWTKTQGNTEAFF. CDR3 nucleotide sequence: TGTGCCTGGACCAAAACACAGGGGAACACTGAAGCTTTCTTT. Supplemented by reference TRBV30 and TRBJ1-1, the full variable domain reads SQTIHQWPATLVQPVGSPLSLECTVEGTSNPNLYWYRQAAGRGLQLLFYSVGIGQISSEVPQNLSASRPQDRQFILSSKKLLLSDSGFYLCAWTKTQGNTEAFFGQGTRLTVV.

The chain uses TRBV5-1 and TRBJ1-3, with a possible D match to TRBD1 (5 bases). CDR1 is SGHRS and CDR2 is YFSETQ in the germline V gene. The CDR3 has 13 residues. V was trimmed by 5 bases and J by 9 bases, leaving 15 bases between them. The CDR3 loop reads CASSLTPGGTIYF. CDR3 coding DNA: TGCGCCAGCAGTCTAACCCCCGGGGGCACCATATATTTT. The full variable domain, completed using reference TRBV5-1 and TRBJ1-3, is KAGVTQTPRYLIKTRGQQVTLSCSPISGHRSVSWYQQTPGQGLQFLFEYFSETQRNKGNFPGRFSGRQFSNSRSEMNVSTLELGDSALYLCASSLTPGGTIYFGEGSWLTVV.

The chain joins TRBV5-1 to TRBJ2-7, with 8 bases matching TRBD1. The CDR3 loop spans 14 amino acids. Per germline, CDR1 SGHRS and CDR2 YFSETQ. J lost 5 bases, V lost 4 bases, and 8 bases had no gene match. The DNA of the CDR3 is TGCGCCAGCAGCCTGTGGACAGGGAAGGACGAGCAGTACTTC. Translating gives CASSLWTGKDEQYF.

The CDR3 protein is CASSHGGATPDEQFF. CDR3 coding DNA: TGCGCCAGCAGTCACGGGGGGGCGACCCCCGATGAGCAGTTCTTC. The V and J genes are TRBV4-1 and TRBJ2-1, with 8 bases lining up with TRBD2. CDR3 size: 15 residues. V lost 6 bases and J lost 8; bases outside the gene matches: 12. Germline V gene data show CDR1 as MGHRA and CDR2 as YSYEKL.

This clone was found once. The chain couples TRBV19 to TRBJ1-3; D gene uncertain. The germline V gene encodes CDR1 LNHDA and CDR2 SQIVND (reference sequence). The CDR3 length is 15 residues. Trimming left V 7 bases short and J 4 bases short, with 17 bases between. As DNA, the CDR3 is TGTGCCAGTACATCGGGGATAAGCTTGGGAAACACCATATATTTT. It codes for CASTSGISLGNTIYF.

This clone was counted a single time. The chain couples TRBV2 to TRBJ1-4, with D possibly being TRBD1 (6 bases). Trimming pared 4 bases from V and 4 bases from J, leaving 13 bases between. From germline, CDR1 is SNHLY and CDR2 FYNNEI. The CDR3 consists of 15 residues. The CDR3, as DNA: TGTGCCAGCAGTGTGCGGACAGTTCGTAATGAAAAACTGTTTTTT. Translation gives CASSVRTVRNEKLFF.

The rearrangement links TRBV3-1 (or the pseudogene TRBV3-2) to TRBJ2-5; maybe TRBD2 (6 bases). Trimming cost V 0 bases and J 9 bases, with 17 bases left between them. Germline CDR1 and CDR2: LGHDT and YNNKEL (reference sequence). The CDR3 loop spans 15 amino acids. DNA for the CDR3: TGTGCCAGCAGCCAAGATGCACAGCGGGTTAGGGCCCAGTACTTC. Residues: CASSQDAQRVRAQYF.

The chain recombines TRBV10-3 with TRBJ2-7, with 8 nucleotides matching TRBD1. Trimming at V came to 2 bases and at J to 2 bases, leaving 5 bases not matched to a gene. This CDR3 is 15 amino acids long. The germline gives CDR1 ENHRY, CDR2 SYGVKD. The CDR3 DNA follows: TGTGCCATCAGTGAGGAGCGACAGGGGCCCTACGAGCAGTACTTC. Its translation: CAISEERQGPYEQYF.

This chain links TRBV6-4 with TRBJ1-1; D is undetermined. Germline V gives CDR1 MRHNA, CDR2 SNTAGT. This CDR3 is built from 13 residues. The V end lost 6 bases, the J end lost 2 bases, and 10 bases lay between the germline ends. Here the CDR3 reads CASRDVGNTEAFF. DNA for the CDR3: TGTGCCAGCAGGGATGTAGGAAACACTGAAGCTTTCTTT.

V gene TRBV3-1 (or the pseudogene TRBV3-2) combines with J gene TRBJ2-6; perhaps TRBD1 as D (5 bases). V was clipped by 7 bases and J by 0 bases, with 19 bases between them. Germline V gives CDR1 LGHDT, CDR2 YNNKEL (reference sequence). CDR3 size: 18 residues. The CDR3 bases are TGTGCCAGCACCCCAGGGCGGATGTTTTTCTCTGGGGCCAACGTCCTGACTTTC. This sequence encodes CASTPGRMFFSGANVLTF.

The chain recombines TRBV7-8 with TRBJ2-2, with D perhaps TRBD1 (5 bases). Trimming cost V 5 bases and J 5 bases, with 18 bases left between them. The CDR3 covers 16 residues. Per germline, CDR1 SGHVS and CDR2 FQNEAQ. The CDR3 DNA reads TGTGCCAGCAGCCCCTTTACAGGCTTCGGGACCGGGGAGCTGTTTTTT. Protein product: CASSPFTGFGTGELFF.

The chain has TRBV7-9 and TRBJ2-7, with D tentatively TRBD1 or TRBD2 (5 bases each). The CDR3 runs to 16 residues. The V and J ends lost 2 bases and 0 bases respectively, with 14 bases between them. Germline V gives CDR1 SEHNR, CDR2 FQNEAQ (reference sequence). The CDR3 coding sequence is TGTGCCAGCAGCTTAAATCTGGGACGGGGCTCCTACGAGCAGTACTTC. Translation gives CASSLNLGRGSYEQYF. The whole variable domain, remainder taken from reference TRBV7-9 and TRBJ2-7, is DTGVSQNPRHKITKRGQNVTFRCDPISEHNRLYWYRQTLGQGPEFLTYFQNEAQLEKSRLLSDRFSAERPKGSFSTLEIQRTEQGDSAMYLCASSLNLGRGSYEQYFGPGTRLTVT.

This chain connects TRBV7-9 to TRBJ1-2; D is ambiguous. Trimming left V 5 bases short and J 8 bases short, with 12 bases between. CDR1 and CDR2 from the germline V gene are SEHNR and FQNEAQ (reference sequence). This CDR3 contains 12 residues. The CDR3 DNA is TGTGCCAGCAGCCCAAACCAAGGGGGCTACACCTTC. Residues: CASSPNQGGYTF.